A single sample gave rise to the 29 T cell receptor beta chains below, sequenced in a study of blood T cell repertoires in COVID-19. Sequencing used immunoSEQ multiplex PCR; TCRdb keeps in-frame clones, though not all of them. This sample carries around 270,000 clones, roughly 89% of them seen once, and the ten largest clones take roughly 1.4%. The sequencing input was peripheral blood. These receptors all come from a woman aged 40-49 years who had recovered from COVID-19.

V usage is TRBV14 and J usage is TRBJ2-3, with 8 nucleotides matching TRBD2. V trimming: 5 bases; J trimming: 1 base; junction bases outside the gene matches: 8. This CDR3 comprises 16 residues. Germline CDR1 is SGHDN and CDR2 is FVKESK. The CDR3 loop is CASSRVWRGGTDTQYF. The CDR3 DNA is TGTGCCAGCAGCAGAGTTTGGCGGGGGGGCACAGATACGCAGTATTTT.

The rearrangement uses TRBV29-1 and TRBJ2-4; TRBD1 agrees at 7 bases. The CDR3 has 16 residues. The germline V gene has CDR1 SQVTM and CDR2 ANQGSEA. With 4 bases clipped from V and 0 bases from J, the junction kept 9 bases outside the gene matches. The CDR3 reads CSVGLRTGLAKNIQYF. The CDR3 region has the DNA TGCAGCGTTGGCCTTAGGACAGGATTAGCCAAAAACATTCAGTACTTC.

The gene calls are TRBV5-4 and TRBJ1-3; 8 bases match TRBD1. J was trimmed by 1 base and V by 4 bases; bases with no gene match: 1. The CDR3 is 14 residues long. Germline V gives CDR1 SGHNT, CDR2 YYREEE (reference sequence). The CDR3 DNA reads as TGTGCCAGCAGCCGGACAGGGTCTGGAAACACCATATATTTT. Residues: CASSRTGSGNTIYF.

This chain uses TRBV5-1 with TRBJ1-2; TRBD1 matches at 9 bases. The trim removed 4 bases at V and 3 bases at J, leaving 10 bases unmatched. Germline loops: CDR1 SGHRS, CDR2 YFSETQ. This CDR3 spans 16 amino acids. The CDR3 loop is CASSPNRGRADYGYTF. The CDR3 coding sequence is TGCGCCAGCAGCCCGAACAGGGGGCGGGCCGACTATGGCTACACCTTC.

This chain links TRBV28 with TRBJ2-5; 7 bases align to TRBD2. CDR1 is MDHEN, CDR2 SYDVKM, per germline. The V and J ends lost 4 bases and 5 bases, in that order; junction bases with no gene match: 13. The CDR3 is made up of 16 amino acids. The CDR3 nucleotides are TGTGCCAGCAGTTCCCCCCCGCGGGGGAATGAGGAGACCCAGTACTTC. Translating it yields CASSSPPRGNEETQYF.

The chain is built from TRBV5-1 and TRBJ2-7, with 8 bases matching TRBD1. The germline gives CDR1 SGHRS, CDR2 YFSETQ. The CDR3 covers 15 residues. V lost 0 bases and J lost 7; bases outside the gene matches: 9. Here the CDR3 reads CASSLVQGATNEQYF. The CDR3 DNA is TGCGCCAGCAGCTTGGTGCAGGGGGCGACTAATGAGCAGTACTTC.

This rearrangement joins TRBV27 to TRBJ2-3, with D maybe TRBD2 (5 bases). Between the trimmed V and J ends, which lost 5 bases and 0 bases, there was a span of 12 bases. The CDR3 totals 15 residues. CDR1 and CDR2 from the germline V gene are MNHEY and SMNVEV (reference sequence). CDR3 bases: TGTGCCAGCAGTCACTTTAGGAGGAGCACAGATACGCAGTATTTT. This encodes CASSHFRRSTDTQYF.

The CDR3 spells CASSLTQGVSYGYTF. DNA of the CDR3: TGTGCCAGCAGCTTAACACAGGGGGTTAGCTATGGCTACACCTTC. The chain recombines TRBV7-9 with TRBJ1-2; 8 bases agree with TRBD1. CDR3 size: 15 residues. CDR1 is SEHNR and CDR2 is FQNEAQ in the germline V gene (reference sequence). The V and J ends lost 2 bases and 4 bases, in that order; junction bases with no gene match: 6.

CDR3 DNA sequence: TGTGCCAGCGCTCAAACAGGGGGAAATGGCTACACCTTC. Its protein product is CASAQTGGNGYTF. The gene calls are TRBV28 and TRBJ1-2; 8 positions match TRBD1. The CDR3 consists of 13 residues. Germline V gives CDR1 MDHEN, CDR2 SYDVKM. J was trimmed by 6 bases and V by 8 bases; bases with no gene match: 8.

This chain links TRBV12-3 or TRBV12-4 with TRBJ1-2; D is perhaps TRBD1 (6 bases). Trimming shortened V by 6 bases and J by 4 bases, and 12 bases separated the two germline ends. The CDR3 is made up of 13 amino acids. CDR3 loop: CASRQGNFYGYTF. CDR3 DNA: TGTGCCAGCAGGCAGGGGAACTTCTATGGCTACACCTTC.

The chain has TRBV9 and TRBJ1-1; perhaps TRBD1 as D (5 bases). Trimming cost V 1 base and J 4 bases, with 8 bases left between them. CDR3 length: 13 residues. Germline V gene data show CDR1 as SGDLS and CDR2 as YYNGEE. CDR3 protein: CASSVLGGTEAFF. DNA of the CDR3: TGTGCCAGCAGCGTATTGGGGGGCACTGAAGCTTTCTTT.

The rearrangement links TRBV29-1 to TRBJ1-6; D ambiguous. CDR1 and CDR2 (germline): SQVTM, ANQGSEA. V was shortened by 2 bases and J by 6 bases, with 8 bases between the two germline ends. This CDR3 is 13 amino acids long. The CDR3 sequence: CSVETQANSPLHF. In DNA form, the CDR3 reads TGCAGCGTTGAAACTCAGGCTAATTCACCCCTCCACTTT.

V usage is TRBV4-1 and J usage is TRBJ1-3; TRBD1 matches 7 bases. Germline V gives CDR1 MGHRA, CDR2 YSYEKL. With V trimmed by 7 bases and J by 2 bases, 8 bases remained unmatched. The CDR3 is 15 amino acids. The CDR3, as DNA: TGCGCCAGCACACAACAGGGGACAACTGGAAACACCATATATTTT. Protein product: CASTQQGTTGNTIYF.

The chain recombines TRBV7-2 with TRBJ2-3, with D tentatively TRBD2 (5 bases). There are 14 residues in the CDR3. Trimming removed 1 base from V and 4 bases from J, with 9 bases in between. CDR1 is SGHTA and CDR2 is FQGNSA in the germline V gene. CDR3 nucleotide sequence: TGTGCCAGCAGCTTAGGCCCGGGATCAGATACGCAGTATTTT. The encoded protein is CASSLGPGSDTQYF.

The chain couples TRBV11-3 to TRBJ2-5, with a possible D match to TRBD1 (5 bases). Germline assignment: CDR1 SGHNT and CDR2 YENEEA. The V end lost 1 base, the J end lost 5 bases, and 17 bases lay between the germline ends. This CDR3 is 16 amino acids long. The DNA for the CDR3 is TGTGCCAGCAGCTTAGGCGCCGTTGGCAGGGCCGAGACCCAGTACTTC. Protein: CASSLGAVGRAETQYF. Looking up the rest from reference TRBV11-3 and TRBJ2-5 gives the full variable domain: EAGVVQSPRYKIIEKKQPVAFWCNPISGHNTLYWYLQNLGQGPELLIRYENEEAVDDSQLPKDRFSAERLKGVDSTLKIQPAELGDSAVYLCASSLGAVGRAETQYFGPGTRLLVL.

The chain is built from TRBV6-1 and TRBJ2-7; 9 bases agree with TRBD1. The CDR3 is made up of 19 amino acids. The ends lost 3 bases at V and 3 bases at J; junction bases unmatched: 18. The germline V gene encodes CDR1 MNHNS and CDR2 SASEGT. The CDR3 DNA is TGTGCCAGCAGTGACAAGGGCGGGACAGGGTTGTTTCTCGTCTACGAGCAGTACTTC. It specifies CASSDKGGTGLFLVYEQYF.

V usage is TRBV2 and J usage is TRBJ2-4, with 8 nucleotides matching TRBD1. V dropped 5 bases and J dropped 10; count of bases not matched to a gene: 4. The CDR3 loop spans 12 amino acids. The V gene's germline CDR1 is SNHLY and CDR2 FYNNEI. In nucleotides, the CDR3 is TGTGCCAGCAGTACAGGGGGTGGAATTCAGTACTTC. It yields the protein CASSTGGGIQYF.

The rearrangement uses TRBV15 and TRBJ2-7; TRBD1 aligns across 7 bases. Germline V gene data show CDR1 as LNHNV and CDR2 as YYDKDF (reference sequence). CDR3 length: 15 amino acids. The ends lost 7 bases at V and 0 bases at J; junction bases unmatched: 9. In nucleotides, the CDR3 is TGTGCCACCAAACAGGGACAGTCGAGCTCCTACGAGCAGTACTTC. Amino acid sequence: CATKQGQSSSYEQYF.

The V call is TRBV19, the J call TRBJ2-3; the match to TRBD1 covers 8 bases. The J segment lost 2 bases and the V segment lost 8 bases, leaving 3 bases of the junction unmatched. Germline V gene lookup returns CDR1 LNHDA and CDR2 SQIVND (reference sequence). There are 13 residues in the CDR3. CDR3 residues: CASQGAFTDTQYF. CDR3 nucleotide sequence: TGTGCCAGTCAGGGGGCTTTCACAGATACGCAGTATTTT.

The chain carries TRBV27 and TRBJ1-5; TRBD1 matches 8 bases. Germline V gene data show CDR1 as MNHEY and CDR2 as SMNVEV (reference sequence). J was trimmed by 6 bases and V by 4 bases; bases with no gene match: 8. CDR3 length equals 15 residues. CDR3 DNA sequence: TGTGCCAGCAGTTCGAACCGGGACAGGAGTCAGCCCCAGCATTTT. Translation gives CASSSNRDRSQPQHF.

V usage is TRBV28 and J usage is TRBJ1-2; TRBD1 is a possible D gene (5 bases). Germline V gene data show CDR1 as MDHEN and CDR2 as SYDVKM. Between the trimmed V and J ends, which lost 7 bases and 4 bases, there was a span of 19 bases. CDR3 length equals 15 residues. The CDR3 loop reads CASIPGQGRLYGYTF. CDR3 coding DNA: TGTGCCAGCATTCCCGGGCAGGGCCGGCTCTATGGCTACACCTTC.

The genes are TRBV12-3 or TRBV12-4 and TRBJ2-3, with no clear D. V was clipped by 5 bases and J by 6 bases, with 9 bases between them. This CDR3 contains 12 residues. The CDR3 here is CASSLMSDTQYF. Here the CDR3 DNA reads TGTGCCAGCAGTCTTATGTCGGATACGCAGTATTTT.

This chain joins TRBV6-6 and TRBJ1-6; D is possibly TRBD1 (6 bases). The germline gives CDR1 MNHNY, CDR2 SVGAGI (reference sequence). The CDR3 extends over 16 amino acids. Trimming took 4 bases from V and 0 from J, leaving 10 bases between them. CDR3 in amino acids: CASSLGGSSYNSPLHF. The CDR3, as DNA: TGTGCCAGCAGTTTAGGGGGAAGCTCCTATAATTCACCCCTCCACTTT.

This sequence joins TRBV5-1 and TRBJ1-5, with D perhaps matching TRBD1 (6 bases). CDR1 is SGHRS and CDR2 is YFSETQ in the germline V gene. The length of the CDR3 is 14 residues. V dropped 3 bases and J dropped 7 bases, with 14 bases sitting between them. CDR3 in amino acids: CASSSQGLGQPQHF. DNA for the CDR3: TGCGCCAGCAGCTCACAGGGTTTAGGGCAGCCCCAGCATTTT.

As regards this clone: The junction differs from germline at one of its ends, possibly a read error. The gene calls are TRBV7-9 and TRBJ1-2; tentative D call: TRBD1 (6 bases). The length of the CDR3 is 14 residues. Germline V gives CDR1 SEHNR, CDR2 FQNEAQ (reference sequence). The CDR3 nucleotides are TGTGCCAGCAGCTTAGATGGCCGGGACACCCACCTCTCCTTC. Encoded protein: CASSLDGRDTHLSF.

This rearrangement joins TRBV30 to TRBJ2-7; D may be TRBD2 (5 bases). The V gene lost 5 bases and the J gene lost 7 bases, with 12 bases spanning the gap. Germline V gene sequence: CDR1 GTSNPN, CDR2 SVGIG (reference sequence). This CDR3 contains 11 residues. The CDR3 nucleotides are TGTGCCTGGGGAGGACTGGCTGAGCAGTACTTC. It encodes CAWGGLAEQYF.

J is TRBJ2-3 and V is TRBV6-4, with D uncertain. CDR1 and CDR2 from the germline V gene are MRHNA and SNTAGT. The ends were cut back, 8 bases at V and 6 bases at J, with 9 bases in the middle. CDR3 length: 11 residues. CDR3: CASLEPDTQYF. In DNA form, the CDR3 reads TGTGCCAGCCTTGAGCCGGATACGCAGTATTTT.

The chain uses TRBV28 and TRBJ1-5; TRBD1 agrees at 10 bases. V was clipped by 8 bases and J by 4 bases; unmatched bases: 11. The germline V gene has CDR1 MDHEN and CDR2 SYDVKM. CDR3 length: 16 amino acids. The CDR3 DNA sequence: TGTGCCAGCTCCTCTCCCGGGACAGGGGCAAATCAGCCCCAGCATTTT. Protein sequence: CASSSPGTGANQPQHF.

This clone appeared a few times. The chain couples TRBV29-1 to TRBJ1-1, with D unclear. The CDR3 runs 11 residues. V was pared by 1 base and J by 6 bases, with 6 bases between. Germline lookup yields CDR1 SQVTM and CDR2 ANQGSEA. The CDR3 reads CSVEGHPEAFF. The CDR3 nucleotides are TGCAGCGTTGAAGGGCATCCTGAAGCTTTCTTT.